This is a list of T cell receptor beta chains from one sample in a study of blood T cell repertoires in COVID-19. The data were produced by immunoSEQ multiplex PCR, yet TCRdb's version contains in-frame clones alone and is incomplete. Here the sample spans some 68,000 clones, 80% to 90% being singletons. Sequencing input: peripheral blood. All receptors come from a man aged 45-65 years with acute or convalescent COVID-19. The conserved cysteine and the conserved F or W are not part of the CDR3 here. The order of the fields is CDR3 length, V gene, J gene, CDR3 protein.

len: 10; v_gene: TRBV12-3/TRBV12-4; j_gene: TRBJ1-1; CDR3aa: ASSSTGFEAF
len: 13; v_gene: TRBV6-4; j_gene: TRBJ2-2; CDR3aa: ASRRGGQSTGELF
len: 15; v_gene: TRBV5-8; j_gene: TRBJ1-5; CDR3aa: ASTELQGTVGNQPQH
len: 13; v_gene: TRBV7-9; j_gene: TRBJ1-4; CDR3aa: ASSLVQGHNEKLF
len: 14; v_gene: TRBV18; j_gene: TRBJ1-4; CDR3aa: ASSPRTGGGSEKLF
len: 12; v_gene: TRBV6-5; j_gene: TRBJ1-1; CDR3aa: ASNAQGLLSEAF
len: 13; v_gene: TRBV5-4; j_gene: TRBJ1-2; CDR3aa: ASSSPGSPSYGYT
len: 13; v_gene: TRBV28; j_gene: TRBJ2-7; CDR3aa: ASRGDRLLPYEQY
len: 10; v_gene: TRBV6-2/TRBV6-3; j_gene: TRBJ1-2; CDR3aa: ASSYTSYGYT
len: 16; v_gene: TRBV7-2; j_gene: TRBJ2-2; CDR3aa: ASRLTPSGRAVAGELF
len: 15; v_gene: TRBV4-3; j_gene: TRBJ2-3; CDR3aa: ASSQDSLAEITDTQY
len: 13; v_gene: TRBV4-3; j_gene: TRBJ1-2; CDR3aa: ASSRITGGNYGYT
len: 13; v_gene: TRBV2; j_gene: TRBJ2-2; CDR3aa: ASSAGLVLAGELF
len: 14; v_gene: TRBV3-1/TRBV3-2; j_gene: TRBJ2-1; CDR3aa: ASSQASLLSYNEQF
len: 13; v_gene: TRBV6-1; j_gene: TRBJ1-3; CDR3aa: ASSEQGISGNTIY
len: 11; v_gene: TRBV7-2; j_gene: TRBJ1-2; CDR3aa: ASSFTVDYGYT
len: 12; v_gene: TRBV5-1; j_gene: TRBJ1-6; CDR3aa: ASSLVPGNSPLH
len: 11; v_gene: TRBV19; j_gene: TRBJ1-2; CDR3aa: ASSRLSTYGYT
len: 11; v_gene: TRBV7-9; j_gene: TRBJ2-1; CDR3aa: ASSPGTGNEQF
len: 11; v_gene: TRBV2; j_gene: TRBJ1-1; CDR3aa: ASSVVRGAEAF
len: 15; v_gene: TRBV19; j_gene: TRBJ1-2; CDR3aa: ASTRRGGTQTSYGYT
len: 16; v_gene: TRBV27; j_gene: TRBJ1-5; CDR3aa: ASSATTGGGYSNQPQH
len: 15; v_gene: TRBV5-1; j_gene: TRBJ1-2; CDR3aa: ASSLGQGGRQVFGYT
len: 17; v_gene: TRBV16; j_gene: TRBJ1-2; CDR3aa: ASSQPGRIRQGGYYGYT
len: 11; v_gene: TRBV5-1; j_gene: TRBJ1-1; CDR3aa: ASSPYGTGEAF
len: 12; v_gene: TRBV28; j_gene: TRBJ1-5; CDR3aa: ASSQGSRYQPQH